A single sample gave rise to the 27 T cell receptor beta chains below, sequenced in a study of blood T cell repertoires in COVID-19. Sequenced by immunoSEQ multiplex PCR; TCRdb stores in-frame clones only, minus some. The table has 150,000 to 160,000 clones, approximately 82% seen once. Sequencing was carried out using peripheral blood. These receptors were collected from a woman aged 45-60 years with acute or convalescent COVID-19.

The rearrangement links TRBV4-1 to TRBJ2-5; TRBD2 matches 14 bases. V was pared by 4 bases and J by 4 bases, with 8 bases of the junction left unmatched. Germline CDR1 is MGHRA and CDR2 is YSYEKL. CDR3 length: 17 residues. The CDR3 coding sequence is TGCGCCAGCAGCCCGGGACTAGCGGGAGTCATGGGAGAGACCCAGTACTTC. This codes for CASSPGLAGVMGETQYF.

The chain employs TRBV5-1 and TRBJ2-2; the match to TRBD1 covers 7 bases. Trimming at V came to 3 bases and at J to 4 bases, leaving 3 bases not matched to a gene. CDR1 SGHRS and CDR2 YFSETQ come from the germline V gene. The CDR3 is 14 amino acids. The CDR3 is CASSWDSRTGELFF. As DNA, the CDR3 is TGCGCCAGCAGCTGGGACAGCCGCACCGGGGAGCTGTTTTTT.

The chain combines TRBV19 with TRBJ2-3; D remains ambiguous. CDR3 length equals 11 residues. Per the germline V gene, CDR1 is LNHDA and CDR2 is SQIVND (reference sequence). Trimming pared 7 bases from V and 6 bases from J, leaving 8 bases between. The chain's CDR3 is CASTYSDTQYF. The CDR3 DNA reads TGTGCCAGTACCTACTCGGATACGCAGTATTTT.

This chain uses TRBV5-1 with TRBJ2-1; 11 bases line up with TRBD2. Germline V gene lookup returns CDR1 SGHRS and CDR2 YFSETQ. CDR3 size: 17 residues. Trimming took 0 bases from V and 6 from J; bases not matched to a gene: 8. CDR3 in DNA: TGCGCCAGCAGCTTGGTTCCGACTAGCGGGGTCATCAATGAGCAGTTCTTC. This sequence encodes CASSLVPTSGVINEQFF.

The rearrangement uses TRBV11-2 and TRBJ2-7, with TRBD2 matching over 7 bases. In germline, CDR1 is SGHAT, CDR2 FQNNGV. This CDR3 has 15 amino acids. Trimming at V came to 3 bases and at J to 3 bases, leaving 8 bases not matched to a gene. Here the CDR3 reads CASSFGLAANYEQYF. The CDR3 DNA reads as TGTGCCAGCAGCTTTGGCCTAGCGGCGAACTACGAGCAGTACTTC. Full variable domain (missing parts from reference TRBV11-2 and TRBJ2-7): EAGVAQSPRYKIIEKRQSVAFWCNPISGHATLYWYQQILGQGPKLLIQFQNNGVVDDSQLPKDRFSAERLKGVDSTLKIQPAKLEDSAVYLCASSFGLAANYEQYFGPGTRLTVT.

The chain links TRBV7-3 to TRBJ1-2; 11 bases map to TRBD1. The CDR3 spans 17 residues. The germline gives CDR1 SGHTA, CDR2 FQGTGA. V dropped 2 bases and J dropped 2; count of bases not matched to a gene: 7. The CDR3 loop reads CASSLGAGQGANYGYTF. In nucleotides, the CDR3 is TGTGCCAGCAGCTTAGGGGCAGGACAGGGGGCGAACTATGGCTACACCTTC.

The chain carries TRBV3-1 (or the pseudogene TRBV3-2) and TRBJ2-1; D is perhaps TRBD2 (6 bases). CDR1 LGHDT and CDR2 YNNKEL come from the germline V gene (reference sequence). CDR3 length equals 14 residues. V was trimmed by 1 base and J by 5 bases, leaving 9 bases between them. CDR3 sequence: CASSQGLANNEQFF. The DNA of the CDR3 is TGTGCCAGCAGCCAAGGGCTAGCGAACAATGAGCAGTTCTTC.

The chain carries TRBV6-2 or TRBV6-3 and TRBJ1-4, with TRBD1 identical over 8 bases. V lost 2 bases to trimming and J lost 8 bases; unmatched junction nucleotides: 10. Germline loops: CDR1 MNHEY, CDR2 SVGEGT. This CDR3 has 16 residues. CDR3 region: CASSYRRTGKNEKLFF. CDR3 sequence (DNA): TGTGCCAGCAGTTACCGAAGGACAGGGAAAAACGAAAAACTGTTTTTT.

The chain carries TRBV6-5 and TRBJ2-7, with 10 nucleotides matching TRBD1. Germline CDR1 is MNHEY and CDR2 is SVGAGI. This CDR3 is built from 16 residues. Trimming cost V 2 bases and J 5 bases; bases outside gene matches: 9. The CDR3 DNA is TGTGCCAGCAGTTACCGGGGGGACAGGGGAACGGACGAGCAGTACTTC. Protein product: CASSYRGDRGTDEQYF.

This rearrangement joins TRBV6-5 to TRBJ1-2, with D unresolved. Germline loops: CDR1 MNHEY, CDR2 SVGAGI. This CDR3 comprises 15 residues. Trimming took off 8 bases at V and 8 bases at J, with 24 bases between the two ends. CDR3 coding DNA: TGTGCCAGCCGCAGAGGCAGAAACGTTAATGGGGGCTACACCTTC. It encodes CASRRGRNVNGGYTF.

The chain carries TRBV15 and TRBJ1-2, with 11 bases identical to TRBD1. Germline trimming cut 5 bases from V and 8 bases from J; bases unmatched to any gene: 7. This CDR3 comprises 14 residues. Germline V gene sequence: CDR1 LNHNV, CDR2 YYDKDF (reference sequence). Here the CDR3 DNA reads TGTGCCACCAGCGCGGACAGGGGGCGAGGCGGCTACACCTTC. The encoded protein is CATSADRGRGGYTF.

The genes are TRBV5-4 and TRBJ2-7; D may be TRBD2 (5 bases). Trimming removed 5 bases from V and 4 bases from J, with 16 bases in between. The germline gives CDR1 SGHNT, CDR2 YYREEE (reference sequence). This CDR3 contains 14 residues. The CDR3 region is CASRFGDGPYEQYF. In DNA form, the CDR3 reads TGTGCCAGCAGATTCGGGGATGGGCCTTACGAGCAGTACTTC.

Note on this clone: A read error may account for a junction end that differs from germline. The sample has other DNA sequences that encode this CDR3 too. This sequence joins TRBV29-1 and TRBJ1-2; 7 nucleotides line up with TRBD1. Germline V lookup: CDR1 SQVTM, CDR2 ANQGSEA. The CDR3 sequence is 13 residues long. The CDR3 DNA reads TGTAGCGTTGGAGGGGGCGAGGGATATGGCTACACCTTC. This codes for CSVGGGEGYGYTF.

The chain couples TRBV27 to TRBJ2-5; TRBD1 agrees at 7 bases. This CDR3 spans 13 amino acids. CDR1 and CDR2 (germline): MNHEY, SMNVEV (reference sequence). The trim removed 6 bases at V and 5 bases at J, leaving 6 bases unmatched. The CDR3 sequence: CASSRDRVETQYF. CDR3 sequence (DNA): TGTGCCAGCAGCAGAGACAGGGTGGAGACCCAGTACTTC.

This clone was seen only once. V and J are TRBV7-2 and TRBJ2-7; 10 nucleotides line up with TRBD1. The CDR3 has 13 amino acids. J lost 5 bases, V lost 5 bases, and 3 bases had no gene match. In germline, CDR1 is SGHTA, CDR2 FQGNSA. CDR3 amino acids: CASSLGTGDEQYF. The CDR3 coding sequence is TGTGCCAGCAGCCTCGGGACAGGGGACGAGCAGTACTTC.

V is TRBV5-1 and J is TRBJ2-7; D not certain. CDR1 and CDR2 (germline): SGHRS, YFSETQ. CDR3 length equals 15 residues. V was shortened by 4 bases and J by 1 base, with 15 bases between the two germline ends. The CDR3 coding sequence is TGCGCCAGCAGCCCAGAGCCAGTCAGGTCCTACGAGCAGTACTTC. Its protein product is CASSPEPVRSYEQYF.

This chain joins TRBV3-1 (or the pseudogene TRBV3-2) and TRBJ1-5; 9 positions agree with TRBD1. The germline gives CDR1 LGHDT, CDR2 YNNKEL (reference sequence). The trim removed 3 bases at V and 5 bases at J, leaving 5 bases unmatched. CDR3 length: 15 residues. CDR3 DNA: TGTGCCAGCAGCCACGGGACAGGGTCGCATCAGCCCCAGCATTTT. Residues: CASSHGTGSHQPQHF.

The chain is built from TRBV3-1 (or the pseudogene TRBV3-2) and TRBJ2-5; 7 nucleotides match TRBD2. V lost 0 bases, J lost 6 bases, and 7 bases stayed unmatched. CDR3 length equals 15 residues. Per the germline V gene, CDR1 is LGHDT and CDR2 is YNNKEL (reference sequence). The CDR3 DNA is TGTGCCAGCAGCCAAGATCTGGGGGGGGAGAAGACCCAGTACTTC. Its protein is CASSQDLGGEKTQYF.

The chain uses TRBV7-6 and TRBJ1-6; maybe TRBD1 (5 bases). CDR1 and CDR2 (germline): SGHVS, FNYEAQ. This CDR3 contains 18 residues. The ends were cut back, 5 bases at V and 0 bases at J, with 17 bases in the middle. CDR3 residues: CASSGLGGVSSYNSPLHF. The CDR3 DNA reads TGTGCCAGCAGCGGCCTGGGGGGGGTGAGCTCCTATAATTCACCCCTCCACTTT.

The chain links TRBV12-3 or TRBV12-4 to TRBJ2-5; D unresolved. Between the trimmed V and J ends, which lost 5 bases and 5 bases, there was a span of 9 bases. The CDR3 extends over 12 amino acids. The CDR3 DNA follows: TGTGCCAGCAGTATGCCTCGGGAGACCCAGTACTTC. Translating it yields CASSMPRETQYF.

This clone was counted once. The chain combines TRBV20-1 with TRBJ1-5; a weak D match, TRBD1 (5 bases). This CDR3 spans 12 amino acids. Germline assignment: CDR1 DFQATT and CDR2 SNEGSKA (reference sequence). Trimming shortened V by 3 bases and J by 5 bases, and 8 bases separated the two germline ends. The CDR3: CSASRGDQPQHF. The CDR3 nucleotides are TGCAGTGCTAGTCGGGGGGATCAGCCCCAGCATTTT.

The chain combines TRBV7-9 with TRBJ1-2, with TRBD1 matching over 11 bases. With V trimmed by 5 bases and J by 3 bases, 14 bases remained unmatched. The CDR3 has 18 amino acids. Germline loops: CDR1 SEHNR, CDR2 FQNEAQ (reference sequence). CDR3 amino acids: CASSHSSGTGGVDYGYTF. The CDR3 DNA follows: TGTGCCAGCAGCCACTCATCCGGGACAGGGGGTGTCGACTATGGCTACACCTTC.

This clone was seen only once. A read error may produce the germline difference seen at one junction end. The rearrangement uses TRBV27 and TRBJ2-2, with D possibly matching TRBD2 (6 bases). Germline CDR1 is MNHEY and CDR2 is SMNVEV (reference sequence). The CDR3 sequence is 12 residues long. CDR3 coding DNA: TGTGCCAGCAGTCCCTACGGCGGGGAACTGTTTTTT. It is translated as CASSPYGGELFF.

The rearrangement uses TRBV7-6 and TRBJ2-1, with D possibly TRBD2 on 6 matching bases. The CDR3 is 15 residues long. CDR1 SGHVS and CDR2 FNYEAQ come from the germline V gene. The V and J ends lost 5 bases and 3 bases respectively, with 14 bases between them. In DNA, the CDR3 is TGTGCCAGCAGCCCCGGAGGGGTATTCTACAATGAGCAGTTCTTC. Its translation is CASSPGGVFYNEQFF.

The chain combines TRBV5-4 with TRBJ1-5; possible D gene TRBD1, 6 bases. Trimming removed 3 bases from V and 0 bases from J, with 13 bases in between. The CDR3 has 16 residues. CDR1 and CDR2 from the germline V gene are SGHNT and YYREEE (reference sequence). The CDR3 sequence: CASSSQRGYSNQPQHF. The CDR3 DNA reads TGTGCCAGCAGCTCCCAGAGGGGGTATAGCAATCAGCCCCAGCATTTT.

The chain uses TRBV12-3 or TRBV12-4 and TRBJ2-7; TRBD1 might be the D (5 bases). This CDR3 is 13 amino acids long. Between the trimmed V and J ends, which lost 10 bases and 2 bases, there was a span of 15 bases. The CDR3 sequence: CATYQGFTYEQYF. In nucleotides, the CDR3 is TGTGCCACATACCAGGGATTCACCTACGAGCAGTACTTC.

The chain has TRBV18 and TRBJ1-6; D not certain. The CDR3 runs 14 residues. Between the trimmed V and J ends, which lost 2 bases and 8 bases, there was a span of 10 bases. Germline V lookup: CDR1 KGHSH, CDR2 LQKENI. The CDR3 nucleotides are TGTGCCAGCTCACCATCGGGGTCTGATTCACCCCTCCACTTT. Its protein product is CASSPSGSDSPLHF.